The clone carrying this T cell receptor beta chain is deemed medium-sized (0.01 to 0.1%). What it recognizes is unknown. The CDR3 runs 13 residues. The V end lost 0 bases, the J end lost 2 bases, and 4 bases lay between the germline ends. Germline V lookup: CDR1 SEHNR, CDR2 FQNEAQ (reference sequence). Surgery cases with the highest brain T cell transcript signatures were chosen for sequencing. TCRdb's copy holds only in-frame clones and misses some; the assay was immunoSEQ multiplex PCR. The sample contains some 4,000 clones, about 73% of which appear only once. The entry originates in a study of brain T cells in children with intractable seizures. Study-level results: Top 50 brain clonotypes included both public and private clones. Patients' HCMV serostatus was unknown; virus specificity rests on CDR3 similarity alone.

This material consisted of resected brain tissue, taken at surgery. The chain recombines TRBV7-9 with TRBJ2-5, with D unclear. The sequence came from a girl aged 2 to 10 with Rasmussen encephalitis and intractable seizures. CDR3 DNA: TGTGCCAGCAGCTTAGCCCTACAAGAGACCCAGTACTTC. Translating gives CASSLALQETQYF. Full variable domain (outside the CDR3, taken from reference TRBV7-9 and TRBJ2-5): DTGVSQNPRHKITKRGQNVTFRCDPISEHNRLYWYRQTLGQGPEFLTYFQNEAQLEKSRLLSDRFSAERPKGSFSTLEIQRTEQGDSAMYLCASSLALQETQYFGPGTRLLVL.